Shown below are 23 T cell receptor beta chains from a single sample sequenced in a study of MAIT cells during Salmonella Paratyphi A infection. Via MiXCR, TCRdb re-called the 5' RACE reads, giving one row per CDR3 protein. The table includes approximately 660 distinct CDR3 sequences, approximately 40% detected once. Noted time point: healthy control second sampling, 21 days after first. The MAIT cell gate was Valpha7.2+ CD161+ T cells, sorted by flow cytometry. Input material: MAIT cells from blood. These receptors originate from an adult in good health.

This clonotype has only a few counts. The chain combines TRBV4-3 with TRBJ2-1; 10 bases match TRBD2. CDR3 length: 16 residues. The V gene end was trimmed by 4 bases and the J gene end by 4 bases; junction bases not matched to a gene: 7. Germline V gene lookup returns CDR1 LGHNA and CDR2 YSLEER. As DNA, the CDR3 is TGCGCCAGCAGCCCCCAGGCTAGCGGGGGTTACAATGAGCAGTTCTTC. This gives the protein CASSPQASGGYNEQFF.

This clonotype was detected a few times. The CDR3 loop reads CASSHSGEASETQYF. DNA for the CDR3: TGTGCCAGCAGCCATAGCGGTGAAGCGTCAGAGACCCAGTACTTC. V and J are TRBV4-2 and TRBJ2-5; weak D call: TRBD2 (6 bases). V lost 3 bases, J lost 4 bases, and 15 bases lay in between. CDR1 is LGHNA, CDR2 YNFKEQ, per germline. This CDR3 comprises 15 residues.

Comments on this clonotype: A much larger clone differs by one base, so this may be a read error. Given the absence of the conserved phenylalanine or tryptophan at the CDR3 end, a read error is likely. The chain carries TRBV20-1 and TRBJ1-1, with a weak D call TRBD1 (5 bases). The CDR3 consists of 15 residues. V lost 7 bases and J 1 base, leaving 19 bases between the germline ends. Germline lookup yields CDR1 DFQATT and CDR2 SNEGSKA (reference sequence). CDR3: CSVRGDVRPNTEAFV. CDR3 coding DNA: TGCAGTGTCAGAGGGGACGTGCGACCGAACACTGAAGCTTTCGTT.

This clonotype qualifies as medium-sized. The chain carries TRBV20-1 and TRBJ2-1, with D possibly being TRBD2 (6 bases). Germline loops: CDR1 DFQATT, CDR2 SNEGSKA (reference sequence). The CDR3 is made up of 15 amino acids. V lost 0 bases to trimming and J lost 6 bases, with 15 bases between them. The DNA of the CDR3 is TGCAGTGCTAGAGAGAACTACGGGGGAATCAATGAGCAGTTCTTC. Protein: CSARENYGGINEQFF.

About this clonotype: Given the absence of the conserved phenylalanine or tryptophan at the CDR3 end, a read error is likely. It is unclear where the CDR3 begins or ends on the DNA, so no DNA is shown, and the CDR3 is as TCRdb lists it. The chain recombines TRBV6-4 with TRBJ2-2; TRBD1, the D gene given by the table, was not confirmed from the DNA. Germline V CDR1 and CDR2: MRHNA, SNTAGT. The CDR3 is 13 amino acids in total, end residues counted. CDR3 residues: CASSAGKTGERGG.

This clonotype is categorized as large. The chain recombines TRBV6-2 or TRBV6-3 with TRBJ2-5; TRBD2 aligns across 7 bases. The CDR3 covers 13 residues. V shed 6 bases and J 2 bases; nucleotides not matched to a gene: 3. Per the germline V gene, CDR1 is MNHEY and CDR2 is SVGEGT. The CDR3 region has the DNA TGTGCCAGCAGCGCGGGGGAACAAGAGACCCAGTACTTC. As protein: CASSAGEQETQYF.

This chain links TRBV9 with TRBJ1-5, with D perhaps TRBD1 (6 bases). The CDR3 runs to 16 residues. From germline, CDR1 is SGDLS and CDR2 YYNGEE. CDR3 in DNA: TGTGAAAGCAGAGTAGAGACCGCCGAGGGGGTTCAGCCCCAGCATTTT. It codes for CESRVETAEGVQPQHF.

DNA of the CDR3: TGTGCCAGCAGCCAGAAAGCGGGGGGGGAAGAGACCCAGTACTTC. Translation: CASSQKAGGEETQYF. The V call is TRBV6-4, the J call TRBJ2-5, with 10 bases lining up with TRBD2. This CDR3 region has 15 residues. V was clipped by 6 bases and J by 3 bases; unmatched bases: 7. Germline V gene lookup returns CDR1 MRHNA and CDR2 SNTAGT.

In regard to this clonotype: A single base separates this from a much larger clone, so it may be a read error. The chain employs TRBV20-1 and TRBJ1-1, with D maybe TRBD1 (5 bases). CDR1 and CDR2 (germline): DFQATT, SNEGSKA (reference sequence). This CDR3 comprises 15 residues. CDR3 amino acids: CSVRGDVRPNTEASF. The DNA for the CDR3 is TGCAGTGTCAGAGGGGACGTGCGACCGAACACTGAAGCTTCCTTT.

The genes are TRBV20-1 and TRBJ2-1, with D hard to call. V dropped 0 bases and J dropped 4 bases, with 10 bases sitting between them. Germline V lookup: CDR1 DFQATT, CDR2 SNEGSKA (reference sequence). This CDR3 contains 14 residues. The CDR3 loop reads CSARDASEYNEQFF. CDR3 sequence (DNA): TGCAGTGCTAGAGACGCTTCGGAGTACAATGAGCAGTTCTTC.

The table lists this clonotype with a few counts. The chain couples TRBV15 to TRBJ2-5, with 7 bases identical to TRBD1. V lost 0 bases to trimming and J lost 5 bases; unmatched junction nucleotides: 6. The CDR3 is 15 amino acids. Germline CDR1 is LNHNV and CDR2 is YYDKDF (reference sequence). The CDR3 nucleotides read TGTGCCACCAGCAGAGATAAGGGGGCCGAGGAGACCCAGTACTTC. Protein: CATSRDKGAEETQYF.

This clonotype was counted between two and nine times. J is TRBJ2-2 and V is TRBV6-4; 7 nucleotides line up with TRBD2. This CDR3 spans 14 amino acids. Germline V lookup: CDR1 MRHNA, CDR2 SNTAGT. CDR3 protein: CARDLLADTGELFF. For the CDR3, the DNA is TGTGCTAGAGATCTCCTAGCGGACACCGGGGAGCTGTTTTTT.

A note on this clonotype: One junction end does not reproduce the germline sequence, and a read error may be involved. The chain has TRBV20-1 and TRBJ1-1; a weak D match, TRBD1 (6 bases). The CDR3 has 12 residues. Germline CDR1 reads DFQATT; CDR2 reads SNEGSKA (reference sequence). CDR3 sequence reads: CSARAGENEEGF. For the CDR3, the DNA is TGCAGTGCTAGAGCAGGGGAAAATGAAGAGGGATTT.

The sample holds many counts of this clonotype. The rearrangement links TRBV6-1 to TRBJ2-7; 7 bases agree with TRBD2. This CDR3 contains 13 residues. CDR1 MNHNS and CDR2 SASEGT come from the germline V gene. Losses at the gene ends were 6 bases for V and 4 bases for J; bases not matched to a gene: 6. The CDR3 DNA reads as TGTGCCAGCAGGGGCGGGAGTTCATACGAGCAGTACTTC. It is translated as CASRGGSSYEQYF.

A remark on this clonotype: The CDR3 does not close with the conserved phenylalanine or tryptophan, likely indicating a read error. No DNA is shown, since the ends of the CDR3 on it are uncertain; the CDR3 is the one TCRdb lists. The chain links TRBV20-1 to TRBJ2-1; whether TRBD1, the table's D call, matches the DNA was not checked. The length of the CDR3 is 15 amino acids, counting both ends. Germline CDR1 and CDR2: DFQATT and SNEGSKA (reference sequence). This CDR3 is CSATPGQREDKEKGG.

This clonotype was seen ten or more times. This chain links TRBV6-5 with TRBJ2-1; the D gene could be TRBD1 or TRBD2 (5 bases each). Germline CDR1 is MNHEY and CDR2 is SVGAGI. The CDR3 runs 14 residues. With 4 bases removed from V and 4 bases from J, the gap between germline ends came to 11 bases. Written as DNA, the CDR3 is TGTGCCAGCAGTTCCGGGGACGGATACAATGAGCAGTTCTTC. Amino acid sequence: CASSSGDGYNEQFF.

With respect to this clonotype: Because it lacks the conserved phenylalanine or tryptophan at the end, this CDR3 is likely a read error. It is unclear where the CDR3 begins or ends on the DNA, so no DNA is shown, and the CDR3 is as TCRdb lists it. The chain is built from TRBV6-1 and TRBJ1-1; TRBD1, the table's D call, was not compared with the DNA. The CDR3 is 14 amino acids in total, end residues counted. Germline CDR1 reads MNHNS; CDR2 reads SASEGT. CDR3 sequence reads: CASATGGMNTEAGG.

Comment on this clonotype: This could be a read error, since a much larger clone is one nucleotide away. The V call is TRBV20-1, the J call TRBJ2-7; 7 bases align to TRBD1. Germline trimming cut 3 bases from V and 2 bases from J; bases unmatched to any gene: 13. Germline V gene sequence: CDR1 DFQATT, CDR2 SNEGSKA (reference sequence). The CDR3 runs 16 residues. This chain's CDR3 is CSASLNDREFAYEQYF. The CDR3 bases are TGCAGTGCTAGCCTCAACGACAGGGAATTTGCCTACGAGCAGTACTTC.

This clonotype was seen a few times. V gene TRBV20-1 combines with J gene TRBJ2-1; TRBD2 might be the D (6 bases). V dropped 0 bases and J dropped 7 bases, with 13 bases sitting between them. The V gene's germline CDR1 is DFQATT and CDR2 SNEGSKA (reference sequence). The CDR3 is 14 amino acids. DNA of the CDR3: TGCAGTGCTAGAGATTCGGGGGATTGGAATGAGCAGTTCTTC. Its protein is CSARDSGDWNEQFF.

For this clonotype: No conserved phenylalanine or tryptophan is present at the end of the CDR3, so a read error is the likely explanation. Because the CDR3's place on the DNA is in doubt, the DNA is left out and the CDR3 is given as listed by TCRdb. The V and J genes are TRBV20-1 and TRBJ2-2; the table's D call, TRBD1, was not checked against the DNA. Germline CDR1 and CDR2: DFQATT and SNEGSKA (reference sequence). Inclusive of both ends, the CDR3 amounts to 15 amino acids. The CDR3 sequence: CSARESREEKGERGG.

The J gene is TRBJ2-1, the V gene TRBV20-1, with D possibly being TRBD1 (6 bases). From germline, CDR1 is DFQATT and CDR2 SNEGSKA (reference sequence). The ends were cut back, 1 base at V and 7 bases at J, with 20 bases in the middle. There are 16 residues in the CDR3. CDR3 region: CSARVLDEGDWNEQFF. The DNA of the CDR3 is TGCAGTGCTAGAGTCCTAGATGAGGGGGATTGGAATGAGCAGTTCTTC.

The CDR3 sequence: CASSQERGGDEQYF. The CDR3 DNA sequence: TGCGCCAGCAGCCAAGAACGGGGGGGGGACGAGCAGTACTTC. V gene TRBV4-1 combines with J gene TRBJ2-7; 8 nucleotides line up with TRBD2. The CDR3 is made up of 14 amino acids. Germline V CDR1 and CDR2: MGHRA, YSYEKL. The trim removed 0 bases at V and 5 bases at J, leaving 3 bases unmatched.

The chain joins TRBV6-1 to TRBJ1-5; no definite D call. Trimming removed 7 bases from V and 3 bases from J, with 16 bases in between. From germline, CDR1 is MNHNS and CDR2 SASEGT. The CDR3 sequence is 15 residues long. The CDR3 loop reads CASTPGVESNQPQHF. DNA for the CDR3: TGTGCCAGCACCCCAGGTGTGGAGTCCAATCAGCCCCAGCATTTT.